The clone carrying this T cell receptor (beta chain) showed up just a few times. A second PCR, run for roughly 7 to 12 cycles, used a sample-barcoded 5' primer plus a J-beta primer mix. TCRdb redid the calling of the 5' RACE reads with MiXCR, one entry per CDR3 protein. Among fewer than 800,000 distinct CDR3 sequences listed, about 25% were seen once. The data were obtained in a study of blood T cells in healthy people across ages. V gave up 0 bases and J gave up 1 base, with 6 bases separating them. CDR1 is LNHNV and CDR2 is YYDKDF in the germline V gene (reference sequence). This CDR3 is built from 14 residues. The sample also formed part of further work on T cells of mothers and their children. From that study: RNA extracted was entirely used for cDNA synthesis, approximately 1.4 ug per 15 ul.

The rearrangement joins TRBV15 to TRBJ1-2; D unclear. The source material was blood. The sequence came from a boy aged 5-17 years in good health. CDR3 nucleotides: TGTGCCACCAGCAGAGATCAGGTTAACTATGGCTACACCTTC. Residues: CATSRDQVNYGYTF.